This record concerns one T cell receptor (beta chain) sequence. What it binds is not known. V gave up 5 bases and J gave up 8 bases; unmatched junction bases: 14. The germline V gene encodes CDR1 MDHEN and CDR2 SYDVKM. CDR3 size: 17 residues. These data are taken from a study of T cell responses to AZD1222 COVID-19 vaccine. Broader study findings: Sampled repertoires all dated from after the peak T cell response.

Clones were sequenced by immunoSEQ multiplex PCR, and TCRdb holds only the in-frame ones, with some missing. The data contain fewer than 110,000 clones, roughly 90% of them seen just once; the ten biggest clones take up around 6.7%. The chain employs TRBV28 and TRBJ1-6, with TRBD1 matching 8 bases. This TCR derives from an adult in good health. Sequenced here: peripheral blood, sampled on day 0 of AZD1222 vaccination. This chain's CDR3 is CASSPLMDRDEDSPLHF. The CDR3 DNA follows: TGTGCCAGCAGTCCCCTGATGGACAGGGACGAGGATTCACCCCTCCACTTT.